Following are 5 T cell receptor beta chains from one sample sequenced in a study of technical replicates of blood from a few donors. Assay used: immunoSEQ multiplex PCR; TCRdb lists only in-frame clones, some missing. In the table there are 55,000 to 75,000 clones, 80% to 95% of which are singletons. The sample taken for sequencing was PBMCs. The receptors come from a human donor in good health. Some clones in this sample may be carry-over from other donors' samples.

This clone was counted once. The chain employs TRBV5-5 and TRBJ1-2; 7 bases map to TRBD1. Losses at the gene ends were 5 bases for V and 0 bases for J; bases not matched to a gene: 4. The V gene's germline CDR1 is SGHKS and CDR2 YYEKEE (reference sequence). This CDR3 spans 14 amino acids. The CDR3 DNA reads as TGTGCCAGCAGACCCGGGACAGCTAACTATGGCTACACCTTC. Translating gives CASRPGTANYGYTF.

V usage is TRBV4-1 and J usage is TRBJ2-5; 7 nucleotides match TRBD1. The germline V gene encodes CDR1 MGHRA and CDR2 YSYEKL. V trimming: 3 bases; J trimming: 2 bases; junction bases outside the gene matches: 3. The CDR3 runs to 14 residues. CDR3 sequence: CASSQGQKQETQYF. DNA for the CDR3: TGCGCCAGCAGCCAGGGACAGAAGCAAGAGACCCAGTACTTC.

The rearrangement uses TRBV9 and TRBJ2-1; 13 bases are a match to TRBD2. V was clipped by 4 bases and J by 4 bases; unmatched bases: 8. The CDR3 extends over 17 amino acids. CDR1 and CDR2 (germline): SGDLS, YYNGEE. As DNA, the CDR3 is TGTGCCAGCAGCTCGAGAGGGACTAGCGGGGTTTACAATGAGCAGTTCTTC. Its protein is CASSSRGTSGVYNEQFF.

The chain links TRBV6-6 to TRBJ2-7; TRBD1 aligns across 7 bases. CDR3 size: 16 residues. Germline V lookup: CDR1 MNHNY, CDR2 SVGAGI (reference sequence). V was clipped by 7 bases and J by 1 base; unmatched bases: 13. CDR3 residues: CASKDPGGTRSYEQYF. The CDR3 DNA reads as TGTGCCAGCAAAGACCCAGGGGGTACACGGTCCTACGAGCAGTACTTC.

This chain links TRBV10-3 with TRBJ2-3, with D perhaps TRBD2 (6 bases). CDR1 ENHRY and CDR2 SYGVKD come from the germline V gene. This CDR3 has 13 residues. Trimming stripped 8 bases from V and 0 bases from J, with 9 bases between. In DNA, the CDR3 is TGTGCCATCTTAGCGGTAAGCACAGATACGCAGTATTTT. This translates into CAILAVSTDTQYF.